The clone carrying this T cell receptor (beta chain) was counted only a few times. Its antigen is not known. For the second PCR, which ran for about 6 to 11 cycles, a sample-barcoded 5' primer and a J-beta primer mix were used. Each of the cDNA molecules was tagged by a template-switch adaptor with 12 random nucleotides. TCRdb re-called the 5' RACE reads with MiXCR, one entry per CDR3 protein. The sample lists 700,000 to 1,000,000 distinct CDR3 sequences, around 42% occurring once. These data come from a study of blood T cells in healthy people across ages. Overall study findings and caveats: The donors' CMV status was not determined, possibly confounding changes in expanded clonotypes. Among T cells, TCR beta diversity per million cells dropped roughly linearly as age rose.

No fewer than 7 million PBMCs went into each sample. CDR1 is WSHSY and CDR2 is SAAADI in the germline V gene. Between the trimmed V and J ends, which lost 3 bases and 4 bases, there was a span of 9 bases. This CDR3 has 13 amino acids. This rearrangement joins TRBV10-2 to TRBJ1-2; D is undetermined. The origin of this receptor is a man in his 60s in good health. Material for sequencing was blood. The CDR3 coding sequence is TGCGCCAGCAGTGACCGGGGAGGCTATGGCTACACCTTC. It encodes CASSDRGGYGYTF.